This TCR beta chain was observed in a study of blood T cells in healthy people across ages. Study at large: When template switching was applied, about one barcoded beta molecule was captured per two T cells. General study findings and limits: Donor CMV status, an unknown factor, possibly confounded changes in expanded clonotypes. Bulk PBMC profiling left naive and antigen-experienced comparisons inconclusive.

The CDR3 is 14 residues long. V shed 1 base and J shed 0 bases, with 6 bases lying between them. Germline V gives CDR1 LGHDT, CDR2 YNNKEL (reference sequence). Next came a second PCR, run for about 6 to 12 cycles, which used a sample-barcoded 5' primer along with a J-beta primer mix. Each cDNA molecule carried a tag from a template-switch adaptor that contained 12 random nucleotides. MiXCR, run by TCRdb on the 5' RACE reads, gives a single entry per CDR3 protein. The sample has about 830,000 distinct CDR3 sequences; roughly 60% are singletons. Comment on this clonotype: Antigen: not known.

The chain carries TRBV3-1 and TRBJ1-2; D remains ambiguous. The receptor was isolated from a man aged 30 to 39 in good health. The specimen sequenced was blood. Here the CDR3 DNA reads TGTGCCAGCAGCCAAGGGTTAGCTAACTATGGCTACACCTTC. It codes for CASSQGLANYGYTF. The full variable domain, with the rest looked up from reference TRBV3-1 and TRBJ1-2, is DTAVSQTPKYLVTQMGNDKSIKCEQNLGHDTMYWYKQDSKKFLKIMFSYNNKELIINETVPNRFSPKSPDKAHLNLHINSLELGDSAVYFCASSQGLANYGYTFGSGTRLTVV.